This TCR beta chain was found in a study of glioma-infiltrating T cells. This clonotype was seen many times. Amplification of TCR alpha and beta CDR3 regions from RNA used iRepertoire nested multiplex PCR. TCRdb re-called the multiplex PCR reads with MiXCR, one entry per CDR3 protein. The table shows roughly 100,000 distinct CDR3 sequences, with 35% to 50% occurring only once. Trimming took off 5 bases at V and 11 bases at J, with 12 bases between the two ends. The CDR3 runs to 10 residues. The germline V gene encodes CDR1 SQVTM and CDR2 ANQGSEA. The TCR comes from a human donor with low-grade glioma or glioblastoma, undergoing nonglioma brain surgery, or in good health (not recorded which). The sample taken for sequencing was glioma tissue, nonneoplastic brain tissue, or PBMCs (not recorded which). The rearrangement links TRBV29-1 to TRBJ1-1, with TRBD1 as a possible D gene (6 bases). DNA for the CDR3: TGCAGCGTTATAGGGCAGGGGGCTTTCTTT. It encodes CSVIGQGAFF.